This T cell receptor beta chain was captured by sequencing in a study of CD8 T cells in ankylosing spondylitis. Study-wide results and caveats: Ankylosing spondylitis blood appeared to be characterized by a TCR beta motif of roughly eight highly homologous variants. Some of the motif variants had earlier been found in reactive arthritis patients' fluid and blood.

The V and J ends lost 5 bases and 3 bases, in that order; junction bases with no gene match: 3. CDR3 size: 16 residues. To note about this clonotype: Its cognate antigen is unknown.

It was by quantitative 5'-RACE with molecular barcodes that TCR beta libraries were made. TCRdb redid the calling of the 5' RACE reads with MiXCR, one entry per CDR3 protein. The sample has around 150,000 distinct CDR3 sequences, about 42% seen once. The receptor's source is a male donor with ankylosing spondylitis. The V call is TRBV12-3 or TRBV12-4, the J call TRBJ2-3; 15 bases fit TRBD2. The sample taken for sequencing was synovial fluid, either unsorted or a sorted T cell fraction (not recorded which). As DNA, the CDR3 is TGTGCCAGCAGTCGGACTAGCGGGGGGGAGACAGATACGCAGTATTTT. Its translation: CASSRTSGGETDTQYF.